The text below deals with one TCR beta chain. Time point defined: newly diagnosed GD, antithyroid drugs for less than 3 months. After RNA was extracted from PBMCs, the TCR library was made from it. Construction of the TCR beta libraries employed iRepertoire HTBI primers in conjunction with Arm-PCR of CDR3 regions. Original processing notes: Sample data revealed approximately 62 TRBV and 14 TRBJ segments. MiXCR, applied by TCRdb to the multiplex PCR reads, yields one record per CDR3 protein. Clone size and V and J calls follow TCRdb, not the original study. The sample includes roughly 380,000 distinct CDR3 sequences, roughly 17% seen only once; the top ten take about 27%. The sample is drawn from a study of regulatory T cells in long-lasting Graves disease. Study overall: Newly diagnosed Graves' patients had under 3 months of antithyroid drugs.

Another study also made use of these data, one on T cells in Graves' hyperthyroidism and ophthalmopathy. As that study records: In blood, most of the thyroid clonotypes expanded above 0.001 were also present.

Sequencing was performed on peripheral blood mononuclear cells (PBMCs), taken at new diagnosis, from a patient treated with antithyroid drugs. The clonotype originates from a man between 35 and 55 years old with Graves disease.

The CDR3, as DNA: TGTGCCAGCAGACCAGGACGTGCAACTAATGAAAAACTGTTTTTT. The encoded protein is CASRPGRATNEKLFF. This chain connects TRBV12-3 or TRBV12-4 to TRBJ1-4, with D uncertain. V was trimmed by 6 bases and J by 0 bases, leaving 11 bases between them. This CDR3 has 15 amino acids.